The present TCR beta chain was sequenced within a study of blood T cells in healthy people across ages (dated by TCRdb to between 2015 and 2017). Concerning the study at large: In model experiments, template switching captured roughly one uniquely barcoded TCR beta cDNA molecule for every two T cells. To track age-related changes in TCR beta repertoire diversity, the study relied on deep sequencing normalized with unique cDNA molecular identifiers. Four age groups were formed from the donors: young (average about 17 years), middle-aged (just under 40), aged (roughly 58) and long-lived (approximately 78). To avoid experimental bias, donors of different ages were randomly spread across the sequencing lanes. The study analyzed two additional independent replicas of 1 million unique cDNA reads from the same blood draw for two donors, one aged 18 to 30 and one aged 80 or older.

Study-level results and caveats: Donor CMV infection status was unknown, potentially confounding age-related changes in expanded clonotypes. Bulk unsorted PBMC profiling prevented conclusive comparison of naive and antigen-experienced compartments. As age increased, observed TCR beta diversity per million T cells dropped in a roughly linear way, and a significant reduction was already evident by age 40. Estimates of total diversity from one million sequenced T cells were regarded as lower bounds and underestimates. There was a strong correlation between observed TCR beta diversity and the percentage of naive T cells measured by flow cytometry. Compared with the aged group, the long-lived group had more naive CD4+ T cells, fewer expanded clones and increased TCR diversity, suggesting age selection.

In regard to this clonotype: The antigen it binds to is not known. Base-call qualities are not available, and no considerably larger clone is one nucleotide away.

The donors were roughly 38 Caucasian individuals from Russia, aged roughly 6 to 100 years, who were systemically healthy. Roughly 10 milliliters of peripheral blood were drawn from each donor into EDTA-treated Vacutainer tubes. PBMCs were isolated by Ficoll-Paque density-gradient centrifugation, with at least 6 million obtained per sample. Total RNA was extracted from PBMCs with Trizol reagent, with at least 6 micrograms obtained per sample. The percentages of naive CD45RAhigh/CD27high T cells were determined by flow cytometry on a PBMC aliquot from every donor. Library prep was done by 5' RACE. The instrument given in TCRdb is Illumina HiSeq 2500. A second PCR of roughly 6 to 12 cycles was run with a J-beta primer mix and a sample-barcoded 5' primer. A template-switch 5' adaptor carrying 12 random nucleotides introduced a unique molecular identifier onto each TCR beta cDNA molecule. Each sample yielded at least 3 million CDR3-containing paired-end reads. All of the RNA was converted into first-strand cDNA using the Mint cDNA synthesis kit, with a TRBC-specific oligonucleotide serving as the primer. Following uracil-DNA glycosylase treatment, a first 18-cycle PCR with universal primers M1SS and BC2_uni_R was performed on all cDNA. The source study handled its data this way. For normalization, 1 million high-quality reads, each with a distinct molecular identifier, were randomly selected from each sample. Instead of being binned into consensus sequences, reads with shared molecular identifiers were discarded. CDR3 identification, clonotype clustering and error correction used MiTCR with a Q25 quality threshold and the strictest error-elimination algorithm. A nonparametric unseen species model with Euler transformation was used to estimate lower-bound total TCR beta diversity. TCRdb reworked the public reads: Q25 trimming with fastp, MiXCR clone assembly, productive beta chains retained. Rows matching on CDR3 protein sequence are summarized as one entry with the most common DNA and genes. These V and J calls derive from TCRdb rather than the authors' analysis. This sample lists about 1.8 million distinct CDR3 sequences; roughly 52% were detected once. Jointly, the top ten make up 2.1% of the sample.

The clonotype was recovered from a woman aged 40 to 50 in good health. The material sequenced was blood.

The CDR3 loop reads CASSLVSSGGAFNEQFF. In nucleotide form, the sequence is TGTGCCAGCAGCTTAGTTAGTTCCGGGGGGGCCTTCAATGAGCAGTTCTTC. The chain links TRBV7-2 with TRBJ2-1, with 8 bases aligning to TRBD2. From its cysteine to its phenylalanine, the CDR3 spans 17 amino acids. Only CDR3 DNA is held: 51 bases, read in frame from base 1. Compared with germline, V lacks 1 base and J lacks 6 bases; bases without a gene match: 11. Reading the germline V gene gives CDR1 SGHTA and CDR2 FQGNSA.